The T cell receptor beta chain under discussion was sequenced for a study of neoadjuvant anti-PD-1 for oral cavity cancer. The overall study: Patients without progression got a fourth dose around day 43.

Clones were sequenced by immunoSEQ multiplex PCR, and TCRdb holds only the in-frame ones, with some missing. This table holds about 1,400 clones, around 60% found once. For this clone: What it binds is unknown.

The CDR3 sequence is 16 residues long. The V gene's germline CDR1 is SEHNR and CDR2 FQNEAQ (reference sequence). Trimming cost V 5 bases and J 2 bases; bases outside gene matches: 3. Points from the study as a whole: TCR analyses covered only a few patients per response group.

As to time point: after neoadjuvant nivolumab, at surgical resection. This sequence was found in a person aged 35-79 years with oral cavity squamous cell carcinoma. The V and J genes are TRBV7-9 and TRBJ2-1; 13 nucleotides line up with TRBD2. The sample consisted of tumor tissue, taken after nivolumab (anti-PD-1) treatment. CDR3 region: CASSEGLAGPYNEQFF. Written as DNA, the CDR3 is TGTGCCAGCAGCGAGGGACTAGCGGGACCCTACAATGAGCAGTTCTTC.